This TCR beta chain was recorded in a study of CD8 T cells in Susac syndrome. Peripheral blood CD8+ and CD4+ T cells were profiled by TCR beta sequencing. TEMRA cells underwent FACS enrichment and CD8+ and CD4+ T cells underwent negative isolation. This CDR3 contains 14 residues. The germline V and J ends were trimmed by 5 bases and 5 bases, with 17 bases remaining between them. Germline CDR1 SGHRS, CDR2 YFSETQ. 0.5 to 1 ug RNA was reverse transcribed with random hexamers. TCRdb independently ran MiXCR on the immunoSEQ multiplex PCR reads; one entry per CDR3 protein. The sample includes about 250,000 distinct CDR3 sequences, about 93% of them seen just once.

The sequenced sample consisted of CD4+ T cells from PBMCs. V and J are TRBV5-1 and TRBJ2-7; the D is unclear. The sequence was obtained from a human donor with multiple sclerosis. This chain's CDR3 is CASSSPSRRNEQYF. In nucleotides, the CDR3 is TGCGCCAGCAGTTCCCCCTCTAGGCGGAACGAGCAGTACTTC. Complete variable domain (other parts from reference TRBV5-1 and TRBJ2-7): KAGVTQTPRYLIKTRGQQVTLSCSPISGHRSVSWYQQTPGQGLQFLFEYFSETQRNKGNFPGRFSGRQFSNSRSEMNVSTLELGDSALYLCASSSPSRRNEQYFGPGTRLTVT.